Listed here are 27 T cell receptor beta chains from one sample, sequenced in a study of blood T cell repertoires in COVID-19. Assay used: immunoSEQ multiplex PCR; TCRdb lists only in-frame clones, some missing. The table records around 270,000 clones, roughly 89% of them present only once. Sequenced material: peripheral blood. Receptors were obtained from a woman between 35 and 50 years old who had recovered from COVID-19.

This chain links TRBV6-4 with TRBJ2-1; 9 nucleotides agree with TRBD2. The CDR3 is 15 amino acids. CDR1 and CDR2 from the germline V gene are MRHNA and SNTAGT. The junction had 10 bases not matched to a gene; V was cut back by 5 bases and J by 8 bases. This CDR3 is CASSLASSGVDEQFF. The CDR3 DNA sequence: TGTGCCAGCAGTCTTGCCTCTAGCGGGGTGGATGAGCAGTTCTTC.

CDR3 nucleotide sequence: TGTGCCAGCAGCCGACAGGGGGCAAACTATGGCTACACCTTC. Amino acids: CASSRQGANYGYTF. The chain joins TRBV7-9 to TRBJ1-2, with TRBD1 identical over 10 bases. The CDR3 loop spans 14 amino acids. V trimming: 5 bases; J trimming: 2 bases; junction bases outside the gene matches: 2. Looked up from germline, CDR1 is SEHNR and CDR2 is FQNEAQ (reference sequence).

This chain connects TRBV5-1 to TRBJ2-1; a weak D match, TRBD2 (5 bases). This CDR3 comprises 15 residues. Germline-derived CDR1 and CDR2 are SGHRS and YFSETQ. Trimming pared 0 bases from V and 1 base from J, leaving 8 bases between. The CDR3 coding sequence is TGCGCCAGCAGCTTGGTGGGGAGATCCTACAATGAGCAGTTCTTC. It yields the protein CASSLVGRSYNEQFF.

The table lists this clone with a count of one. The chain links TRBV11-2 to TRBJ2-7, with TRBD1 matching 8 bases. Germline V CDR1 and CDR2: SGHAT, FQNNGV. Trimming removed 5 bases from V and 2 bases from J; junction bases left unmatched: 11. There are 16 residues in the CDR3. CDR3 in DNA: TGTGCCAGCAGCCTAGCCGCCAGGGGGCCCACCTACGAGCAGTACTTC. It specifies CASSLAARGPTYEQYF.

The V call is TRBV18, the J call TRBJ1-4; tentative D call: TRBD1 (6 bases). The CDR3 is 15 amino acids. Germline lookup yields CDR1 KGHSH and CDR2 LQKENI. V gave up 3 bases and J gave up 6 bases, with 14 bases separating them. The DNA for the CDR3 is TGTGCCAGCTCACCGAATACAGGGCGTGATGAAAAACTGTTTTTT. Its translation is CASSPNTGRDEKLFF.

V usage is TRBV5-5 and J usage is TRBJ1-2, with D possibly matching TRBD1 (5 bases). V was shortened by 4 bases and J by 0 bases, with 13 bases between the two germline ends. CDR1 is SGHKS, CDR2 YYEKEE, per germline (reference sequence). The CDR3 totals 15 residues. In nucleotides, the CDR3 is TGTGCCAGCAGCATGGGACCGAGCGCTAACTATGGCTACACCTTC. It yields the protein CASSMGPSANYGYTF.

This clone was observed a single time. The CDR3 reads CASSLGTGSNSPLHF. The CDR3 region has the DNA TGTGCCAGCAGCTTGGGGACAGGGAGTAATTCACCCCTCCACTTT. The chain uses TRBV5-6 and TRBJ1-6, with 8 bases aligning to TRBD1. Germline lookup yields CDR1 SGHDT and CDR2 YYEEEE. Trimming cost V 0 bases and J 6 bases; bases outside gene matches: 2. The CDR3 is 15 amino acids.

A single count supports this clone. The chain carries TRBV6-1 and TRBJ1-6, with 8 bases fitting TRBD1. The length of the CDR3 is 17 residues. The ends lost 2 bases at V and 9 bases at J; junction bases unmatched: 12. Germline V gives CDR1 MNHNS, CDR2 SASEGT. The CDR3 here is CASSERGRGHVGSPLHF. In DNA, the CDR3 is TGTGCCAGCAGTGAACGCGGCAGGGGGCACGTTGGTTCACCCCTCCACTTT.

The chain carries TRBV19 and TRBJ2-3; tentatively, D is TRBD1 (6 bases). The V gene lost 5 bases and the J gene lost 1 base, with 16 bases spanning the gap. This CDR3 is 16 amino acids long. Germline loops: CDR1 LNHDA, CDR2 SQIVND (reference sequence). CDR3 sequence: CASSPLGRGRTDTQYF. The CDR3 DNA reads TGTGCCAGTAGTCCGCTAGGCAGGGGACGCACAGATACGCAGTATTTT.

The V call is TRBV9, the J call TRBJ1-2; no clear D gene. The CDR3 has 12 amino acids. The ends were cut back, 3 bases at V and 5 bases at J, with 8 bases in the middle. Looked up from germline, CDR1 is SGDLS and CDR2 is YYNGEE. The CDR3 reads CASSEGGYGYTF. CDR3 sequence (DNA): TGTGCCAGCAGCGAGGGAGGGTATGGCTACACCTTC.

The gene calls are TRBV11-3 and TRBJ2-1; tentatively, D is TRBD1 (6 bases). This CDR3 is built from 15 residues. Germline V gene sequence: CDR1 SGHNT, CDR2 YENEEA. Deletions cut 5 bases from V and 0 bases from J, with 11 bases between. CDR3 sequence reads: CASSDEGVSYNEQFF. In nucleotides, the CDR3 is TGTGCCAGCAGCGATGAGGGGGTCTCCTACAATGAGCAGTTCTTC.

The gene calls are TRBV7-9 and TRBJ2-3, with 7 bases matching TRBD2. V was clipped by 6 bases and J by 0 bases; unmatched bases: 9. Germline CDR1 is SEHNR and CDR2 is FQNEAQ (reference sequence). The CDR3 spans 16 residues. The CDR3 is CASSPRGSGSTDTQYF. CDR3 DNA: TGTGCCAGCAGTCCCCGTGGTAGCGGGAGCACAGATACGCAGTATTTT.

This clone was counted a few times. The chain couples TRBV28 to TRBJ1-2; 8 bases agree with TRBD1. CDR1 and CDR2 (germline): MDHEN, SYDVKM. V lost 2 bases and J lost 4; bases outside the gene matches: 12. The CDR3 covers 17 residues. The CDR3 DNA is TGTGCCAGCAGTTTAGGAGGGGGCGGACAGGGTTTCTATGGCTACACCTTC. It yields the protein CASSLGGGGQGFYGYTF.

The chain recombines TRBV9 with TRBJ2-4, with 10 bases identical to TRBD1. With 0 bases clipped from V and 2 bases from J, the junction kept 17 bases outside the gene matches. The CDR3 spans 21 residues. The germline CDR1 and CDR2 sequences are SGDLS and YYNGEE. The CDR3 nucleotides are TGTGCCAGCAGCGTAGGAAAGGGACAGGGGATAGGCAGCTTGACCAAAAACATTCAGTACTTC. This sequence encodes CASSVGKGQGIGSLTKNIQYF.

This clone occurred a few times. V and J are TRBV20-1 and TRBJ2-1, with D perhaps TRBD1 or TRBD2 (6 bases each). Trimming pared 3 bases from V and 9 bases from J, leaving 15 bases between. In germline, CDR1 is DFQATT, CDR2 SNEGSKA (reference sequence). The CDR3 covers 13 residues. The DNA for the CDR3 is TGCAGTGCTAGTGGGGGGCGGAGGAGTGAGCAGTTCTTC. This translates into CSASGGRRSEQFF.

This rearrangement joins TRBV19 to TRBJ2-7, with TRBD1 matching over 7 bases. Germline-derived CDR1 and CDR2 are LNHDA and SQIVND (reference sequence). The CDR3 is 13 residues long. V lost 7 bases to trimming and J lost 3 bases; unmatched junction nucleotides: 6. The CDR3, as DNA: TGTGCCAGTAACCCGGGACAGAGCTACGAGCAGTACTTC. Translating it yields CASNPGQSYEQYF. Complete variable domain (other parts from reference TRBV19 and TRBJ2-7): DGGITQSPKYLFRKEGQNVTLSCEQNLNHDAMYWYRQDPGQGLRLIYYSQIVNDFQKGDIAEGYSVSREKKESFPLTVTSAQKNPTAFYLCASNPGQSYEQYFGPGTRLTVT.

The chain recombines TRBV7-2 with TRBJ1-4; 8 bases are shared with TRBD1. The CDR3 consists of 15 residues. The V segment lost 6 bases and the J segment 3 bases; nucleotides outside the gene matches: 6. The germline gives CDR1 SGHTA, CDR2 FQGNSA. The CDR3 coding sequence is TGTGCCAGCAGTTCACCGGACAGGGCTAATGAAAAACTGTTTTTT. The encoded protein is CASSSPDRANEKLFF.

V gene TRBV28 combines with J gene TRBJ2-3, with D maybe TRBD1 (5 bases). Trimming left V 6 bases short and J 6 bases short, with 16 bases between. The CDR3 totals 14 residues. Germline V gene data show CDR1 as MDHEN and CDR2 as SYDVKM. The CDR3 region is CASSPARVFDTQYF. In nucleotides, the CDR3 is TGTGCCAGCAGCCCCGCCAGGGTATTCGATACGCAGTATTTT. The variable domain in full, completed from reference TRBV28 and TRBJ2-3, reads DVKVTQSSRYLVKRTGEKVFLECVQDMDHENMFWYRQDPGLGLRLIYFSYDVKMKEKGDIPEGYSVSREKKERFSLILESASTNQTSMYLCASSPARVFDTQYFGPGTRLTVL.

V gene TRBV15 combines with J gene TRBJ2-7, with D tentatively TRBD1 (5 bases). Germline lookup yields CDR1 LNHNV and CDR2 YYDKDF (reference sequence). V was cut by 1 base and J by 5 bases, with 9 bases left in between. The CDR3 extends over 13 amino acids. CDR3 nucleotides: TGTGCCACCAGCAGAGGACAGATCGACGAGCAGTACTTC. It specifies CATSRGQIDEQYF.

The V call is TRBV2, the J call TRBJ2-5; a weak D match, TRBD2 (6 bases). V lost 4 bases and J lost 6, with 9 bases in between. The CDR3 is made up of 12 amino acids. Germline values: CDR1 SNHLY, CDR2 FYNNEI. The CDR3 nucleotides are TGTGCCAGCAGTGCGGCGGGACAGACCCAGTACTTC. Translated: CASSAAGQTQYF.

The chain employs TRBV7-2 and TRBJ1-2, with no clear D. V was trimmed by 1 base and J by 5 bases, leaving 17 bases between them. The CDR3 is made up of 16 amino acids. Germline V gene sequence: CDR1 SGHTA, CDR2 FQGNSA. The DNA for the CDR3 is TGTGCCAGCAGCTTAGTTGGCGGCGGTTTGGATTATGGCTACACCTTC. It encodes CASSLVGGGLDYGYTF.

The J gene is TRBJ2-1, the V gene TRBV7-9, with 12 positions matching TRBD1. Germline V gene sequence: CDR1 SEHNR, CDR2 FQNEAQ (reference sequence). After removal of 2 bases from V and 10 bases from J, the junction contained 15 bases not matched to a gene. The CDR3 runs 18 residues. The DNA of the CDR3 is TGTGCCAGCAGCTTACTCCCCTTTCCGGGACAGGGGGCATGGGAGCAGTTCTTC. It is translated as CASSLLPFPGQGAWEQFF.

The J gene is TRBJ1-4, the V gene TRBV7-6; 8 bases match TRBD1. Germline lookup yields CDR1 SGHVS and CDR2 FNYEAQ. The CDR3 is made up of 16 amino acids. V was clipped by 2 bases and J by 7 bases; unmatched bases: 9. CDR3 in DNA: TGTGCCAGCAGCTTACAGTCAGGGGGCTTGGGTGAAAAACTGTTTTTT. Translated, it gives CASSLQSGGLGEKLFF.

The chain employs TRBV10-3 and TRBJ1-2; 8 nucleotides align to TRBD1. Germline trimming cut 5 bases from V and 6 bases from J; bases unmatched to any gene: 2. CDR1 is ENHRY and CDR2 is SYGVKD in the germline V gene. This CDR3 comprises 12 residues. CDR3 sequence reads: CAISKTGDGYTF. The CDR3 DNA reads TGTGCCATCAGTAAGACAGGGGATGGCTACACCTTC.

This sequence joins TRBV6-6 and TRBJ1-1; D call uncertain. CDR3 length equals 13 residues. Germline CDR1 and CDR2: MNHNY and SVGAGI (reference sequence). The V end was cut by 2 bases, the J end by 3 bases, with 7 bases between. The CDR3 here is CASSYRLDTEAFF. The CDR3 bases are TGTGCCAGCAGTTACCGGTTAGACACTGAAGCTTTCTTT.

The CDR3 DNA reads as TGTGCCAGCAGTGGGGTGACAGGGGGGTATCAGCCCCAGCATTTT. The encoded protein is CASSGVTGGYQPQHF. The genes are TRBV2 and TRBJ1-5, with 9 positions matching TRBD1. Germline V lookup: CDR1 SNHLY, CDR2 FYNNEI. V was pared by 4 bases and J by 5 bases, with 6 bases of the junction left unmatched. The CDR3 runs 15 residues.

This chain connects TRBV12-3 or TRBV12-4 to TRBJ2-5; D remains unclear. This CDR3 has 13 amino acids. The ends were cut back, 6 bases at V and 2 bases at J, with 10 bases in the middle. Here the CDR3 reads CASSPAVQETQYF. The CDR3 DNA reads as TGTGCCAGCAGCCCTGCGGTGCAAGAGACCCAGTACTTC.